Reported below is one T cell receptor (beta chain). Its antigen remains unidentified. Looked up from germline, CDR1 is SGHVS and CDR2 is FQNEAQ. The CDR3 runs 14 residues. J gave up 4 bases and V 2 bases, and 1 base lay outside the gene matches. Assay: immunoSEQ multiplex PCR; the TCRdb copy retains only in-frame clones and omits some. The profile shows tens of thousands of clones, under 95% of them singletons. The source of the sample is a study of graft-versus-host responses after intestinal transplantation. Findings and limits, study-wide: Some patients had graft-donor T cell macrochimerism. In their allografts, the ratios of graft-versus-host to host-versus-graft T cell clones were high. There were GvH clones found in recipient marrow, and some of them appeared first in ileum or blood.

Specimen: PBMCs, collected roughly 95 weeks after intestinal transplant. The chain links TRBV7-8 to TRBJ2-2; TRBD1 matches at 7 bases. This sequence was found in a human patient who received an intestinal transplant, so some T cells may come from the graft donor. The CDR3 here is CASSLWTGTGELFF. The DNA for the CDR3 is TGTGCCAGCAGCTTATGGACAGGCACCGGGGAGCTGTTTTTT.